The source of this TCR beta chain is a study of human T cells and chemical hapten exposure. Study-level information: Chiefly female patients presented with alopecia areata, totalis or universalis.

This clonotype has ten or more counts. Its target is unknown. General study points: After DPC sensitization, TCRs above 1 in 1000 frequency showed no change.

As to time point: patch test 1, 2 weeks after DPC sensitization. Specified treatment: therapeutic diphenylcyclopropenone sensitization with weekly scalp DPC. This CDR3 region has 14 residues. With 4 bases removed from V and 1 base from J, the gap between germline ends came to 10 bases. Germline assignment: CDR1 SGHTA and CDR2 FQGNSA. TCRdb reprocessed the RACE reads with MiXCR, giving one entry per CDR3 protein. The sample records under 130,000 distinct CDR3 sequences, approximately 10% being singletons. This clonotype originated in a woman between 40 and 55 years old with alopecia areata. Some clones in this sample may be carry-over from other donors' samples. The chain combines TRBV7-2 with TRBJ1-1; TRBD1 is a possible D gene (6 bases). The sample was whole blood, taken in connection with sensitization to the hapten diphenylcyclopropenone (DPC). The CDR3 is CASSWGGRNTEAFF. DNA of the CDR3: TGTGCCAGCAGCTGGGGGGGCAGGAACACTGAAGCTTTCTTT. The full variable domain, with the rest looked up from reference TRBV7-2 and TRBJ1-1, is GAGVSQSPSNKVTEKGKDVELRCDPISGHTALYWYRQSLGQGLEFLIYFQGNSAPDKSGLPSDRFSAERTGGSVSTLTIQRTQQEDSAVYLCASSWGGRNTEAFFGQGTRLTVV.